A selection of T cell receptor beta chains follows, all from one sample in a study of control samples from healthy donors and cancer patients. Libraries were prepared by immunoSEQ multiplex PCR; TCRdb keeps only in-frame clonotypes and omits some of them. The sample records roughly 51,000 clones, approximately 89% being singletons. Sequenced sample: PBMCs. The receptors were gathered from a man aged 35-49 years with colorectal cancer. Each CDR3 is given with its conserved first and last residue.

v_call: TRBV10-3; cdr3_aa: CAISANYGYTF
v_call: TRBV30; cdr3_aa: CACTGQGISPLHF
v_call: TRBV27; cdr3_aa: CASSLGQNSNQPQHF
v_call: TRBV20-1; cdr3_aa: CSARGNTEAFF
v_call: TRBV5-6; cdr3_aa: CASSHQANYGYTF
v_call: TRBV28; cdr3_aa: CASSPHILGGGTQYF
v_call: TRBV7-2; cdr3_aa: CASSLDSSGANVLTF
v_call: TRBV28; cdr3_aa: CASSPTGTGEETQYF
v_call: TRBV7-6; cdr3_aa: CASSLSPTIGDQETQYF
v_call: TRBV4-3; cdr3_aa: CASSPRQGRDYGYTF
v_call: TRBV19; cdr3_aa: CASSTWRTEAFF
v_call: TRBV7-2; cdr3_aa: CASSPWDSYNEQFF
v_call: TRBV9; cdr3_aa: CASSLSGRSFTGELFF
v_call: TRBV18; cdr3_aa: CASSPSVISGNTIYF
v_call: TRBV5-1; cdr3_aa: CASSPVGVTGELFF
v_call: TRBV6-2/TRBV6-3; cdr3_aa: CASTPSGAETYGYTF
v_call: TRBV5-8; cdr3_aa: CASSFRTGGGNEQLF
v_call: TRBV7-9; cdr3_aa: CASSPQGSIYEQYF
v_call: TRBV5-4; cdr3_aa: CASSPEGARTLGAQYF
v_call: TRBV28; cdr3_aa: CATLTGNTGELFF
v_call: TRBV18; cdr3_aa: CASSLRPGLENTEAFF
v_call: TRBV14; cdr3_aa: CASSYLWGGNEQFF
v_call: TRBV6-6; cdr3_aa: CASSYARQSTDTQYF
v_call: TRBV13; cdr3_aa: CASSLVAAGNEQFF
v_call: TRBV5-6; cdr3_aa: CASSLGIGDEQFF
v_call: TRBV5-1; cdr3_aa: CASSLEPLNYGYTF
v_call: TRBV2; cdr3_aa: CASNTGTPFSYEQYF
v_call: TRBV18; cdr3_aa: CASSPRQGAETQYF
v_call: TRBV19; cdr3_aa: CASSIRGTQETQYF
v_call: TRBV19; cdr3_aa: CASSTGATLNYGYTF
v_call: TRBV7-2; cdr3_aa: CASSNDRFTDTQYF
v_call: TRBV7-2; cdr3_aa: CASSLGWGPNPTNEKLFF
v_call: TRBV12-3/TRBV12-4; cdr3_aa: CASSFFTQPQHF
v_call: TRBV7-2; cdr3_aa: CASSFPGTTVNSPLHF
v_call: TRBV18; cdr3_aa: CASSPARTGTGVNGYTF
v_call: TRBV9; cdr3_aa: CASSVELYSYNEQFF
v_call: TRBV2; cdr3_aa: CASTSGSYNEQFF
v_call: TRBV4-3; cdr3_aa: CASSQDLVGPNYEQYF
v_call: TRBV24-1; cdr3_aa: CATSDSNQPQHF
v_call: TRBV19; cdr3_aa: CASSIGVFTEAFF
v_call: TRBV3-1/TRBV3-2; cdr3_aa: CASSLRQGYEQYF
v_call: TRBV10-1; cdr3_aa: CASSDRVGDTQYF
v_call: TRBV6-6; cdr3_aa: CASSSDSDQDEQYF
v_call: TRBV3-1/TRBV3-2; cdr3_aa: CASSQARTETQYF
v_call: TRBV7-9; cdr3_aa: CASSLALGQGTREQYF
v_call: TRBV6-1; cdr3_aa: CASSDALADYIEQFF